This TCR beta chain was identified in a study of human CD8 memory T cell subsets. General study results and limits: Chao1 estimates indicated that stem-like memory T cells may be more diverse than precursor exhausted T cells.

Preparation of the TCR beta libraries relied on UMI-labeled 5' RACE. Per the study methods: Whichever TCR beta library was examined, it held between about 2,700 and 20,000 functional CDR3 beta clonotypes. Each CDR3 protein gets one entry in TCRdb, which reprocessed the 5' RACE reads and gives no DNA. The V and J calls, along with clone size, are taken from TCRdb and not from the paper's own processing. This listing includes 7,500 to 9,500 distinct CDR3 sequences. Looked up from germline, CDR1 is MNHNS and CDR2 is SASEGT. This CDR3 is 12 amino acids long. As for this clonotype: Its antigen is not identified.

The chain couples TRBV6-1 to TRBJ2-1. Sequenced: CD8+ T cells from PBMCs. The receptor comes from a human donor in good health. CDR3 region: CASFQDYNEQFF.